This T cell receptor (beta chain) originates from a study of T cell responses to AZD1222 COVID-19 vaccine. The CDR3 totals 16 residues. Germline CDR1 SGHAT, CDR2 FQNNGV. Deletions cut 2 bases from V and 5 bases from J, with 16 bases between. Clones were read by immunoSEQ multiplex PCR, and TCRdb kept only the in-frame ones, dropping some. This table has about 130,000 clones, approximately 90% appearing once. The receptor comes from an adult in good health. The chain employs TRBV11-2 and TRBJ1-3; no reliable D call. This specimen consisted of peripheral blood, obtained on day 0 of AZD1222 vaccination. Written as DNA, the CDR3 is TGTGCCAGCAGCTTAAATTCTGGCGGTTCTCGAAACACCATATATTTT. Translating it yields CASSLNSGGSRNTIYF. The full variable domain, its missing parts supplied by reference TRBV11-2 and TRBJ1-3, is EAGVAQSPRYKIIEKRQSVAFWCNPISGHATLYWYQQILGQGPKLLIQFQNNGVVDDSQLPKDRFSAERLKGVDSTLKIQPAKLEDSAVYLCASSLNSGGSRNTIYFGEGSWLTVV.